These 5 T cell receptor beta chains were all obtained from the same sample, sequenced in a study of T-cell memory formation after mild COVID-19. TCRdb independently ran MiXCR on the 5' RACE reads; one entry per CDR3 protein. The table lists about 290,000 distinct CDR3 sequences, around a sixth of them singletons, with roughly 20% in the top ten. Sequences were obtained from PBMCs or a T cell subset sorted from them (not recorded which). The receptors stem from a man between 18 and 29 years old who had mild COVID-19 (a few samples of this study predate the infection). Cell type and time point are not known.

This clonotype occurred a few times. This chain connects TRBV5-6 to TRBJ2-1, with D possibly being TRBD1 or TRBD2 (6 bases each). With 4 bases removed from V and 15 bases from J, the gap between germline ends came to 17 bases. The CDR3 is 12 residues long. Germline lookup yields CDR1 SGHDT and CDR2 YYEEEE. This chain's CDR3 is CASSERGPPRFF. CDR3 sequence (DNA): TGTGCCAGCAGCGAACGGGGGCCTCCCCGGTTCTTC.

This clonotype was picked up a small number of times. This CDR3 is CASSLEWGSSYEQYF. Written as DNA, the CDR3 is TGTGCCAGCAGCTTAGAATGGGGGAGCTCCTACGAGCAGTACTTC. This chain uses TRBV7-9 with TRBJ2-7; D possibly uses TRBD1 or TRBD2 (5 bases each). The ends were cut back, 1 base at V and 0 bases at J, with 10 bases in the middle. The CDR3 is 15 amino acids. Germline CDR1 SEHNR, CDR2 FQNEAQ (reference sequence).

This clonotype was seen only a few times. V gene TRBV9 combines with J gene TRBJ1-1; D might be TRBD1 (5 bases). Trimming pared 0 bases from V and 7 bases from J, leaving 10 bases between. The CDR3 consists of 13 residues. Germline CDR1 and CDR2: SGDLS and YYNGEE. CDR3 loop: CASSVVSGGEAFF. Here the CDR3 DNA reads TGTGCCAGCAGCGTAGTATCGGGGGGTGAAGCTTTCTTT.

This rearrangement joins TRBV6-6 to TRBJ2-1, with TRBD2 matching 9 bases. Germline V CDR1 and CDR2: MNHNY, SVGAGI (reference sequence). The CDR3 spans 14 residues. After removal of 3 bases from V and 7 bases from J, the junction contained 4 bases not matched to a gene. This chain's CDR3 is CASSYVAGGNEQFF. In nucleotides, the CDR3 is TGTGCCAGCAGTTATGTTGCGGGGGGGAATGAGCAGTTCTTC.

The genes are TRBV10-2 and TRBJ2-5; D is unresolved. The CDR3 sequence is 11 residues long. V lost 11 bases to trimming and J lost 5 bases, with 12 bases between them. Germline V CDR1 and CDR2: WSHSY, SAAADI. In DNA form, the CDR3 reads TGCGCCGGCCACCGTGGGGAGACCCAGTACTTC. Its translation: CAGHRGETQYF.